A single sample gave rise to the 22 T cell receptor beta chains below, sequenced in a study. TCRdb re-called the 5' RACE reads through MiXCR, storing one row per CDR3 protein. The data show about 50,000 distinct CDR3 sequences, with around 28% seen just once and about 2.2% held by the top ten. The sequenced sample was naive CD4+ T cells sorted from blood. Described subset: naive CD4+ T cells, CD4+CD45RA+CD25-. All receptors come from a female donor with breast cancer.

The V and J genes are TRBV5-6 and TRBJ2-1; 10 nucleotides align to TRBD1. Trimming removed 3 bases from V and 4 bases from J; junction bases left unmatched: 4. Germline V gene sequence: CDR1 SGHDT, CDR2 YYEEEE. The CDR3 has 15 residues. The CDR3 DNA reads as TGTGCCAGCAGCTGGGACAGGGGTACATACAATGAGCAGTTCTTC. Translating it yields CASSWDRGTYNEQFF.

This clonotype was picked up many times. V gene TRBV4-1 combines with J gene TRBJ1-1; the D gene is possibly TRBD1 (5 bases). Germline V gene sequence: CDR1 MGHRA, CDR2 YSYEKL. The V gene lost 0 bases and the J gene lost 2 bases, with 7 bases spanning the gap. This CDR3 spans 14 amino acids. CDR3 in DNA: TGCGCCAGCAGCCAAGAACAGGATAACACTGAAGCTTTCTTT. Residues: CASSQEQDNTEAFF.

About this clonotype itself: At one of its ends the junction is not consistent with the germline gene, which may arise from a read error. The rearrangement uses TRBV4-2 and TRBJ2-7; perhaps D is TRBD1 or TRBD2 (5 bases each). The germline gives CDR1 LGHNA, CDR2 YNFKEQ. The CDR3 covers 17 residues. This CDR3 is CASSQDLKGTMVYGQYF. The CDR3 DNA is TGTGCCAGCAGCCAAGATCTAAAAGGGACCATGGTCTACGGGCAGTACTTC.

The chain combines TRBV6-1 with TRBJ2-5, with unresolved D. The CDR3 length is 14 residues. Germline V lookup: CDR1 MNHNS, CDR2 SASEGT. With 5 bases removed from V and 2 bases from J, the gap between germline ends came to 12 bases. The CDR3 is CASSRGPLQETQYF. For the CDR3, the DNA is TGTGCCAGCAGTAGAGGCCCCTTGCAAGAGACCCAGTACTTC.

The CDR3 DNA sequence: TGCGCCAGCAGACGTGGACAGGAGAGCTCCTACGAGCAGTACTTC. It yields the protein CASRRGQESSYEQYF. The chain uses TRBV4-1 and TRBJ2-7, with TRBD1 matching over 7 bases. The germline gives CDR1 MGHRA, CDR2 YSYEKL. This CDR3 comprises 15 residues. V dropped 6 bases and J dropped 0; count of bases not matched to a gene: 8.

This chain joins TRBV29-1 and TRBJ2-3; D is unclear. V was clipped by 1 base and J by 2 bases, with 10 bases between them. The CDR3 is made up of 14 amino acids. Germline CDR1 is SQVTM and CDR2 is ANQGSEA. The CDR3: CSVEVGRTTDTQYF. The CDR3 DNA is TGCAGCGTTGAAGTGGGTCGGACCACAGATACGCAGTATTTT.

A remark on this clonotype: A read error may produce the germline difference seen at one junction end. The chain carries TRBV20-1 and TRBJ2-5; D may correspond to TRBD1 or TRBD2 (5 bases each). Germline V gene lookup returns CDR1 DFQATT and CDR2 SNEGSKA (reference sequence). This CDR3 contains 13 residues. Written as DNA, the CDR3 is TGCAGTGCTAGGGGACGGGACCAAGAGACCCTGTACTTC. Protein sequence: CSARGRDQETLYF.

This clonotype was picked up a small number of times. V and J are TRBV4-2 and TRBJ2-2, with D uncertain. The CDR3 spans 16 residues. V was cut by 0 bases and J by 0 bases, with 8 bases left in between. CDR1 and CDR2 from the germline V gene are LGHNA and YNFKEQ. The CDR3 DNA reads TGTGCCAGCAGCCAAGACACAGACGCGAACACCGGGGAGCTGTTTTTT. Translated, it gives CASSQDTDANTGELFF.

This clonotype appeared a few times. The chain combines TRBV5-1 with TRBJ2-7; TRBD2 aligns across 7 bases. The germline gives CDR1 SGHRS, CDR2 YFSETQ. This CDR3 spans 15 amino acids. V lost 0 bases and J lost 1; bases outside the gene matches: 4. The CDR3 DNA reads as TGCGCCAGCAGCTTGGAGGCGGGGGTTTCCTACGAGCAGTACTTC. Protein: CASSLEAGVSYEQYF.

The rearrangement uses TRBV11-3 and TRBJ2-3, with 13 bases lining up with TRBD2. CDR1 SGHNT and CDR2 YENEEA come from the germline V gene. Trimming at V came to 1 base and at J to 2 bases, leaving 6 bases not matched to a gene. The CDR3 has 18 amino acids. The CDR3: CASSLGLAGGRYTDTQYF. The CDR3 DNA reads as TGTGCCAGCAGCTTAGGACTAGCGGGGGGCCGCTACACAGATACGCAGTATTTT.

The rearrangement joins TRBV4-2 to TRBJ2-1; no clear D. The CDR3 contains 15 residues. V was cut by 0 bases and J by 4 bases, with 10 bases left in between. Germline CDR1 and CDR2: LGHNA and YNFKEQ. The CDR3 coding sequence is TGTGCCAGCAGCCAAGAGGTAGCAAGATACAATGAGCAGTTCTTC. Its protein product is CASSQEVARYNEQFF.

This clonotype was recorded many times. V is TRBV20-1 and J is TRBJ1-5, with a tentative D call TRBD1 (6 bases). V was trimmed by 0 bases and J by 1 base, leaving 19 bases between them. The germline V gene encodes CDR1 DFQATT and CDR2 SNEGSKA (reference sequence). CDR3 length: 18 amino acids. CDR3 coding DNA: TGCAGTGCTAGAGATTGGCAAGGGGGGATCAGCAGCAATCAGCCCCAGCATTTT. Protein sequence: CSARDWQGGISSNQPQHF.

The chain has TRBV6-6 and TRBJ2-5, with 7 bases lining up with TRBD1. Unmatched junction bases numbered 8, after V lost 2 bases and J lost 5 bases. The CDR3 sequence is 15 residues long. CDR1 MNHNY and CDR2 SVGAGI come from the germline V gene (reference sequence). Here the CDR3 reads CASSYGQTGVETQYF. CDR3 coding DNA: TGTGCCAGCAGTTACGGACAAACAGGGGTGGAGACCCAGTACTTC.

The rearrangement uses TRBV9 and TRBJ1-5, with TRBD1 matching over 7 bases. J lost 9 bases, V lost 3 bases, and 6 bases had no gene match. The CDR3 is 13 residues long. Germline V lookup: CDR1 SGDLS, CDR2 YYNGEE. In DNA, the CDR3 is TGTGCCAGCAGCGCTTCTGGGGACAGGCCCCAGCATTTT. Protein product: CASSASGDRPQHF.

A few counts support this clonotype. J is TRBJ2-7 and V is TRBV4-2; tentative D call: TRBD2 (5 bases). This CDR3 spans 14 amino acids. V was shortened by 1 base and J by 7 bases, with 14 bases between the two germline ends. Germline V gene lookup returns CDR1 LGHNA and CDR2 YNFKEQ. The CDR3 bases are TGTGCCAGCAGCCAAGGAGCGGAGAGTGCGGAGCAGTACTTC. Translation gives CASSQGAESAEQYF.

Judged by abundance, this clonotype is medium-sized. This rearrangement joins TRBV4-1 to TRBJ2-7, with 7 positions matching TRBD2. The germline V gene has CDR1 MGHRA and CDR2 YSYEKL. Trimming took 0 bases from V and 2 from J; bases not matched to a gene: 1. The CDR3 runs 14 residues. CDR3 amino acids: CASSQDGRAYEQYF. In DNA form, the CDR3 reads TGCGCCAGCAGCCAAGATGGGAGGGCCTACGAGCAGTACTTC.

This clonotype has more than one count but fewer than ten. An end of the junction does not agree with germline; a read error may underlie this. This sequence joins TRBV20-1 and TRBJ2-1; D unresolved. There are 14 residues in the CDR3. Germline lookup yields CDR1 DFQATT and CDR2 SNEGSKA (reference sequence). The CDR3 sequence: CGARSNRQLNEQFF. As DNA, the CDR3 is TGCGGTGCTAGATCCAATCGGCAGCTTAATGAGCAGTTCTTC.

The chain couples TRBV12-3 or TRBV12-4 to TRBJ2-1, with TRBD2 as a possible D gene (5 bases). V was trimmed by 4 bases and J by 9 bases, leaving 13 bases between them. The CDR3 runs to 13 residues. CDR3 in amino acids: CASSSHQGGEQFF. DNA for the CDR3: TGTGCCAGCAGTTCACACCAAGGAGGTGAGCAGTTCTTC.

A single count supports this clonotype. One end of the junction does not line up with germline, which may come from a read error. The CDR3, as DNA: TGTGCCAGCAAGGTTCTACGGCTTAATGTAAAACTGTTTTTT. Translating it yields CASKVLRLNVKLFF. This chain joins TRBV6-5 and TRBJ1-4; D is unclear. CDR1 MNHEY and CDR2 SVGAGI come from the germline V gene. This CDR3 has 14 amino acids.

This chain uses TRBV10-1 with TRBJ1-1, with D maybe TRBD1 (6 bases). Per the germline V gene, CDR1 is WNHNN and CDR2 is SYGVQD (reference sequence). V lost 4 bases and J lost 5, with 17 bases in between. The CDR3 has 15 residues. CDR3: CASSGKQGGGTEAFF. The CDR3 DNA sequence: TGCGCCAGCAGTGGAAAACAGGGAGGAGGGACTGAAGCTTTCTTT.

Of note for this clonotype: Mismatch with germline at one junction end may stem from a read error. This sequence joins TRBV10-3 and TRBJ2-7; D uncertain. The CDR3 spans 11 residues. Germline V gene sequence: CDR1 ENHRY, CDR2 SYGVKD. The chain's CDR3 is CAISFGSNSEF. CDR3 sequence (DNA): TGTGCCATCAGTTTTGGTTCCAACTCCGAATTC.

The chain has TRBV7-2 and TRBJ2-3; a weak D match, TRBD1 (6 bases). This CDR3 region has 16 residues. Germline-derived CDR1 and CDR2 are SGHTA and FQGNSA. With 2 bases removed from V and 2 bases from J, the gap between germline ends came to 14 bases. CDR3 region: CASSLQAMGATDTQYF. The DNA for the CDR3 is TGTGCCAGCAGCTTACAAGCGATGGGGGCCACAGATACGCAGTATTTT. Complete variable domain (other parts from reference TRBV7-2 and TRBJ2-3): GAGVSQSPSNKVTEKGKDVELRCDPISGHTALYWYRQSLGQGLEFLIYFQGNSAPDKSGLPSDRFSAERTGGSVSTLTIQRTQQEDSAVYLCASSLQAMGATDTQYFGPGTRLTVL.